This passage covers 28 T cell receptor beta chains from one sample sequenced in a study of blood T cell repertoires in COVID-19. The protocol was immunoSEQ multiplex PCR, while the TCRdb copy is restricted to in-frame clones and leaves out a portion. The sample holds 80,000 to 100,000 clones; 90% are singletons and the top ten take 1.5%. Sequences were obtained from peripheral blood. The receptors come from a human donor with active COVID-19. The donor label of this sample is uncertain.

CDR3 in amino acids: CASSQGAGLAGYEQYF. The CDR3 DNA reads as TGCGCCAGCAGCCAAGGCGCGGGACTAGCAGGCTACGAGCAGTACTTC. The chain couples TRBV4-1 to TRBJ2-7; 9 bases agree with TRBD2. The CDR3 is 16 residues long. Per the germline V gene, CDR1 is MGHRA and CDR2 is YSYEKL. V lost 1 base to trimming and J lost 3 bases; unmatched junction nucleotides: 7.

The chain employs TRBV2 and TRBJ2-3; D perhaps matches TRBD1 (5 bases). Looked up from germline, CDR1 is SNHLY and CDR2 is FYNNEI. There are 14 residues in the CDR3. Trimming cost V 4 bases and J 1 base, with 9 bases left between them. The CDR3 sequence is CASSVRQRTDTQYF. In DNA, the CDR3 is TGTGCCAGCAGTGTAAGACAGCGCACAGATACGCAGTATTTT.

V and J are TRBV6-5 and TRBJ1-1; 10 bases match TRBD1. This CDR3 contains 13 residues. V lost 6 bases, J lost 5 bases, and 3 bases stayed unmatched. Germline CDR1 is MNHEY and CDR2 is SVGAGI. CDR3 in DNA: TGTGCCAGCAGGAGGACAGGGGGGACTGAAGCTTTCTTT. Its translation is CASRRTGGTEAFF.

The rearrangement uses TRBV4-3 and TRBJ2-7, with 7 nucleotides matching TRBD1. This CDR3 spans 14 amino acids. Looked up from germline, CDR1 is LGHNA and CDR2 is YSLEER. V was pared by 2 bases and J by 5 bases, with 6 bases of the junction left unmatched. The DNA of the CDR3 is TGCGCCAGCAGCCAACCAGGGGGTTCCCACGAGCAGTACTTC. Its protein is CASSQPGGSHEQYF.

This chain links TRBV2 with TRBJ2-2; the D gene is possibly TRBD1 (6 bases). The CDR3 covers 15 residues. CDR1 SNHLY and CDR2 FYNNEI come from the germline V gene. Trimming left V 7 bases short and J 1 base short, with 13 bases between. The CDR3 nucleotides read TGTGCCAGCACTATTCAGGGGCTGAACACCGGGGAGCTGTTTTTT. As protein: CASTIQGLNTGELFF. The whole variable domain, filled in from reference TRBV2 and TRBJ2-2, reads EPEVTQTPSHQVTQMGQEVILRCVPISNHLYFYWYRQILGQKVEFLVSFYNNEISEKSEIFDDQFSVERPDGSNFTLKIRSTKLEDSAMYFCASTIQGLNTGELFFGEGSRLTVL.

This sequence joins TRBV19 and TRBJ2-3, with unresolved D. V was clipped by 4 bases and J by 2 bases, with 13 bases between them. The CDR3 totals 15 residues. CDR1 and CDR2 from the germline V gene are LNHDA and SQIVND (reference sequence). The chain's CDR3 is CASSRYSSPTDTQYF. The CDR3 nucleotides are TGTGCCAGTAGTAGGTACAGCTCACCCACAGATACGCAGTATTTT.

V and J are TRBV6-5 and TRBJ2-5; 8 bases match TRBD1. The V gene end was trimmed by 3 bases and the J gene end by 3 bases; junction bases not matched to a gene: 3. CDR1 and CDR2 from the germline V gene are MNHEY and SVGAGI. This CDR3 has 14 amino acids. CDR3 in amino acids: CASSYQGAEETQYF. The CDR3 coding sequence is TGTGCCAGCAGTTATCAGGGGGCTGAAGAGACCCAGTACTTC.

CDR3 DNA: TGTGCCAGCTCACCTACGAGGGGGCGAGAGAACACTGAAGCTTTCTTT. Its translation is CASSPTRGRENTEAFF. The chain joins TRBV18 to TRBJ1-1; 7 positions match TRBD1. Germline lookup yields CDR1 KGHSH and CDR2 LQKENI. After removal of 3 bases from V and 1 base from J, the junction contained 8 bases not matched to a gene. This CDR3 contains 16 residues.

This chain uses TRBV18 with TRBJ2-1, with TRBD1 matching over 9 bases. In germline, CDR1 is KGHSH, CDR2 LQKENI. The junction had 5 bases not matched to a gene; V was cut back by 2 bases and J by 0 bases. The CDR3 has 17 residues. The DNA for the CDR3 is TGTGCCAGCTCACCAAAGACAGGGGGAAGCTCCTACAATGAGCAGTTCTTC. Translating gives CASSPKTGGSSYNEQFF.

A single count supports this clone. The chain employs TRBV2 and TRBJ1-5, with TRBD1 matching over 7 bases. The CDR3 has 13 amino acids. Germline CDR1 SNHLY, CDR2 FYNNEI. The trim removed 6 bases at V and 3 bases at J, leaving 2 bases unmatched. The CDR3 DNA is TGTGCCAGCAGGACAGGGCCCAATCAGCCCCAGCATTTT. It specifies CASRTGPNQPQHF.

CDR3 sequence: CASSMGRRQGTEAFF. CDR3 sequence (DNA): TGTGCCAGTAGTATGGGAAGGAGACAGGGAACTGAAGCTTTCTTT. This rearrangement joins TRBV19 to TRBJ1-1; 7 nucleotides agree with TRBD1. This CDR3 region has 15 residues. With V trimmed by 3 bases and J by 5 bases, 9 bases remained unmatched. Germline loops: CDR1 LNHDA, CDR2 SQIVND (reference sequence).

This sequence joins TRBV20-1 and TRBJ1-4, with 11 bases identical to TRBD1. The CDR3 contains 13 residues. Trimming at V came to 3 bases and at J to 7 bases, leaving 1 base not matched to a gene. Germline assignment: CDR1 DFQATT and CDR2 SNEGSKA (reference sequence). DNA of the CDR3: TGCAGTGCTAGTGGGACAGGGGGTGAAAAACTGTTTTTT. It is translated as CSASGTGGEKLFF.

This chain joins TRBV5-1 and TRBJ2-1; 8 nucleotides align to TRBD2. V was clipped by 4 bases and J by 2 bases; unmatched bases: 11. The germline V gene has CDR1 SGHRS and CDR2 YFSETQ. This CDR3 spans 17 amino acids. The CDR3 protein is CASSPAGGGAPYNEQFF. In DNA, the CDR3 is TGCGCCAGCAGCCCGGCGGGGGGCGGGGCACCCTACAATGAGCAGTTCTTC.

This chain connects TRBV10-3 to TRBJ2-7; D unresolved. V was shortened by 5 bases and J by 2 bases, with 16 bases between the two germline ends. CDR1 and CDR2 (germline): ENHRY, SYGVKD. The CDR3 extends over 15 amino acids. The CDR3 sequence is CAISKLPGSTYEQYF. CDR3 nucleotide sequence: TGTGCCATCAGTAAACTCCCAGGCAGTACCTACGAGCAGTACTTC.

J is TRBJ2-5 and V is TRBV3-1 (or the pseudogene TRBV3-2), with D hard to call. Per germline, CDR1 LGHDT and CDR2 YNNKEL (reference sequence). The CDR3 is 10 amino acids. Trimming cost V 4 bases and J 9 bases, with 6 bases left between them. The CDR3 is CASSPFAQYF. CDR3 sequence (DNA): TGTGCCAGCAGCCCGTTCGCCCAGTACTTC.

The chain is built from TRBV6-5 and TRBJ1-2, with 9 bases lining up with TRBD1. Germline V gene sequence: CDR1 MNHEY, CDR2 SVGAGI. With 2 bases clipped from V and 6 bases from J, the junction kept 4 bases outside the gene matches. The CDR3 extends over 14 amino acids. The CDR3 reads CASSYIQGAHGYTF. The CDR3, as DNA: TGTGCCAGCAGTTACATACAGGGGGCGCATGGCTACACCTTC.

The genes are TRBV6-5 and TRBJ1-2, with 9 positions matching TRBD1. CDR1 and CDR2 from the germline V gene are MNHEY and SVGAGI. The CDR3 is made up of 15 amino acids. The ends lost 2 bases at V and 3 bases at J; junction bases unmatched: 4. DNA of the CDR3: TGTGCCAGCAGTTACGGGACAGGGCGGCACTATGGCTACACCTTC. This translates into CASSYGTGRHYGYTF.

CDR3 sequence: CASSQANRDNEQFF. The CDR3 DNA sequence: TGTGCCAGCAGCCAAGCCAACAGGGACAATGAGCAGTTCTTC. The chain couples TRBV4-2 to TRBJ2-1; D might be TRBD1 (6 bases). In germline, CDR1 is LGHNA, CDR2 YNFKEQ. The CDR3 is 14 amino acids. Trimming left V 1 base short and J 5 bases short, with 9 bases between.

The chain is built from TRBV7-2 and TRBJ1-2; tentative D call: TRBD1 (5 bases). Per germline, CDR1 SGHTA and CDR2 FQGNSA. V lost 4 bases, J lost 0 bases, and 15 bases lay in between. The CDR3 length is 16 residues. The CDR3 DNA sequence: TGTGCCAGCAGCTCCCGACATGGGGCTACTAACTATGGCTACACCTTC. Residues: CASSSRHGATNYGYTF.

Written as DNA, the CDR3 is TGTGCCAGCAGCTTACGGACAGGGGAGGGCACAGATACGCAGTATTTT. It codes for CASSLRTGEGTDTQYF. The genes are TRBV13 and TRBJ2-3; TRBD1 matches 9 bases. Germline-derived CDR1 and CDR2 are PRHDT and FYEKMQ (reference sequence). The CDR3 length is 16 residues. After removal of 2 bases from V and 1 base from J, the junction contained 4 bases not matched to a gene.

The rearrangement joins TRBV2 to TRBJ2-1, with D possibly TRBD1 on 5 matching bases. The germline CDR1 and CDR2 sequences are SNHLY and FYNNEI. The CDR3 extends over 13 amino acids. Trimming stripped 7 bases from V and 8 bases from J, with 15 bases between. CDR3: CASTGRGHHEQFF. CDR3 DNA: TGTGCCAGCACCGGAAGGGGCCATCATGAGCAGTTCTTC.

This chain connects TRBV7-6 to TRBJ1-4, with D possibly matching TRBD1 (5 bases). The V and J ends lost 1 base and 8 bases respectively, with 14 bases between them. The CDR3 is 15 residues long. CDR1 and CDR2 (germline): SGHVS, FNYEAQ. CDR3 DNA: TGTGCCAGCAGCTTAGGTCTGGGGGGGAACGAAAAACTGTTTTTT. Its protein is CASSLGLGGNEKLFF.

The rearrangement joins TRBV6-5 to TRBJ2-1, with TRBD2 matching 7 bases. The CDR3 sequence is 16 residues long. The V gene's germline CDR1 is MNHEY and CDR2 SVGAGI. The J segment lost 0 bases and the V segment lost 0 bases, leaving 2 bases of the junction unmatched. CDR3 sequence (DNA): TGTGCCAGCAGTTACTCCTCGGGGGGCTCCTACAATGAGCAGTTCTTC. Its protein is CASSYSSGGSYNEQFF.

The chain links TRBV4-3 to TRBJ2-7; 9 nucleotides match TRBD1. The CDR3 spans 15 residues. In germline, CDR1 is LGHNA, CDR2 YSLEER. J lost 4 bases, V lost 2 bases, and 6 bases had no gene match. CDR3 sequence reads: CASSQSQGASYEQYF. The DNA of the CDR3 is TGCGCCAGCAGCCAATCACAGGGGGCTTCTTACGAGCAGTACTTC.

This clone was observed a single time. This chain joins TRBV19 and TRBJ2-7, with 7 nucleotides matching TRBD2. Germline CDR1 LNHDA, CDR2 SQIVND (reference sequence). This CDR3 is built from 15 residues. V was pared by 5 bases and J by 0 bases, with 7 bases of the junction left unmatched. CDR3 sequence reads: CASSGTGGYSYEQYF. The CDR3 DNA sequence: TGTGCCAGTAGTGGGACGGGAGGCTACTCCTACGAGCAGTACTTC. The entire variable domain, with the rest obtained from reference TRBV19 and TRBJ2-7, is as follows: DGGITQSPKYLFRKEGQNVTLSCEQNLNHDAMYWYRQDPGQGLRLIYYSQIVNDFQKGDIAEGYSVSREKKESFPLTVTSAQKNPTAFYLCASSGTGGYSYEQYFGPGTRLTVT.

The chain has TRBV6-1 and TRBJ1-2; D ambiguous. Germline loops: CDR1 MNHNS, CDR2 SASEGT. The CDR3 length is 12 residues. Trimming stripped 3 bases from V and 4 bases from J, with 6 bases between. The CDR3: CASSDRIYGYTF. DNA for the CDR3: TGTGCCAGCAGTGACAGGATCTATGGCTACACCTTC.

The rearrangement uses TRBV7-2 and TRBJ1-5; D is undetermined. V was clipped by 2 bases and J by 1 base, with 6 bases between them. This CDR3 has 14 amino acids. Germline CDR1 SGHTA, CDR2 FQGNSA. Here the CDR3 reads CASSLSRSNQPQHF. CDR3 DNA: TGTGCCAGCAGCTTATCCAGAAGCAATCAGCCCCAGCATTTT.

V gene TRBV19 combines with J gene TRBJ1-2; D is unclear. Trimming removed 8 bases from V and 8 bases from J, with 12 bases in between. Germline CDR1 and CDR2: LNHDA and SQIVND (reference sequence). The CDR3 loop spans 11 amino acids. CDR3 nucleotide sequence: TGTGCCAGTTCGGGTTTGGAAGGCTACACCTTC. It translates to CASSGLEGYTF.